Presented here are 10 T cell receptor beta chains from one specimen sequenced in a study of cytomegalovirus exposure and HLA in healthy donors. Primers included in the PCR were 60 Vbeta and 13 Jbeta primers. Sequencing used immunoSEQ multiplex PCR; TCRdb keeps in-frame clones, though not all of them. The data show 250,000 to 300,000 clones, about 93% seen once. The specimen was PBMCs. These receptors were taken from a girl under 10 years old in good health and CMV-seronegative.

CDR3 in amino acids: CASSWKVTGTNEKLFF. The CDR3 bases are TGTGCCAGCAGCTGGAAGGTTACAGGCACCAATGAAAAACTGTTTTTT. The chain employs TRBV5-6 and TRBJ1-4; the D gene is possibly TRBD1 (5 bases). Per the germline V gene, CDR1 is SGHDT and CDR2 is YYEEEE. Trimming shortened V by 3 bases and J by 5 bases, and 17 bases separated the two germline ends. The CDR3 has 16 amino acids.

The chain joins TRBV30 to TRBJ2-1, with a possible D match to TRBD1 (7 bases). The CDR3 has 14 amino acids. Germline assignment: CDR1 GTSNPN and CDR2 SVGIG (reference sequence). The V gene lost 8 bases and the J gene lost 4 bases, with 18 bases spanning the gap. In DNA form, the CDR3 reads TGTGCCGGGTCCAACAGGGGAGGATACAATGAGCAGTTCTTC. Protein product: CAGSNRGGYNEQFF. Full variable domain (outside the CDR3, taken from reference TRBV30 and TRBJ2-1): SQTIHQWPATLVQPVGSPLSLECTVEGTSNPNLYWYRQAAGRGLQLLFYSVGIGQISSEVPQNLSASRPQDRQFILSSKKLLLSDSGFYLCAGSNRGGYNEQFFGPGTRLTVL.

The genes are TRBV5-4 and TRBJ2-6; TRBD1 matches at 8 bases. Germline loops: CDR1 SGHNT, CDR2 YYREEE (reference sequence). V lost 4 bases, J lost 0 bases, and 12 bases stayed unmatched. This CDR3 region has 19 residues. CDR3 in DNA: TGTGCCAGCAGCGATGGGTGGCAGGGGGCCTACTCTGGGGCCAACGTCCTGACTTTC. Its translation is CASSDGWQGAYSGANVLTF.

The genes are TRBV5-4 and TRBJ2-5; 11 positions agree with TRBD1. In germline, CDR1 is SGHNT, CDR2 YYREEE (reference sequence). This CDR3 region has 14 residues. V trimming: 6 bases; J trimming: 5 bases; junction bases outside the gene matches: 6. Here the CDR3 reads CASKTDRGRETQYF. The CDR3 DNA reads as TGTGCCAGCAAGACGGACAGGGGGCGTGAGACCCAGTACTTC. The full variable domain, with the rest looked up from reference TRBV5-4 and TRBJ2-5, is ETGVTQSPTHLIKTRGQQVTLRCSSQSGHNTVSWYQQALGQGPQFIFQYYREEENGRGNFPPRFSGLQFPNYSSELNVNALELDDSALYLCASKTDRGRETQYFGPGTRLLVL.

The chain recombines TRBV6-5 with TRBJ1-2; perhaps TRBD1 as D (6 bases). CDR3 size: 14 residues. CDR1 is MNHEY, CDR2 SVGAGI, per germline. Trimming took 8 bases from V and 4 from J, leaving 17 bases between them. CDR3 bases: TGTGCCAGCCTACCGGGAAGGGGGGGCTATGGCTACACCTTC. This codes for CASLPGRGGYGYTF.

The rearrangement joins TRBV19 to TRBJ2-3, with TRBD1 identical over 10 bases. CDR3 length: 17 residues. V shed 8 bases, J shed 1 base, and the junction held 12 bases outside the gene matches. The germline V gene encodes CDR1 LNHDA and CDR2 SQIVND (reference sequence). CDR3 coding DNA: TGTGCCAGTGGTTCACGACAGGGGGCACGAGGCACAGATACGCAGTATTTT. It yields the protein CASGSRQGARGTDTQYF.

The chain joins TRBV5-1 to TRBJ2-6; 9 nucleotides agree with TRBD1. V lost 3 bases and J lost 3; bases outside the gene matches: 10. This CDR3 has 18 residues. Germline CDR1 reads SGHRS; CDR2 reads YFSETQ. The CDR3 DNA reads TGCGCCAGCAGCTCGAGGACAGGGGAGGTTGTTGGGGCCAACGTCCTGACTTTC. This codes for CASSSRTGEVVGANVLTF. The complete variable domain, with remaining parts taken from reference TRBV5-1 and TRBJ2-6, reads KAGVTQTPRYLIKTRGQQVTLSCSPISGHRSVSWYQQTPGQGLQFLFEYFSETQRNKGNFPGRFSGRQFSNSRSEMNVSTLELGDSALYLCASSSRTGEVVGANVLTFGAGSRLTVL.

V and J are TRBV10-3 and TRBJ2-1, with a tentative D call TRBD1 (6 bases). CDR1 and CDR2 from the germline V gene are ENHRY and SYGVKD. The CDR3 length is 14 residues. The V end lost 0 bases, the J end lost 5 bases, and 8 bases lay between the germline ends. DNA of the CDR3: TGTGCCATCAGTGAGTCGACAGGTGACAATGAGCAGTTCTTC. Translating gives CAISESTGDNEQFF.

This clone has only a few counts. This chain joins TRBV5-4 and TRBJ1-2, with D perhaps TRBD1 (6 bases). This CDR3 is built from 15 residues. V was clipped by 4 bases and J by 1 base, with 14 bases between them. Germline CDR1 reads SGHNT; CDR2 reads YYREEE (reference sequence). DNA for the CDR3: TGTGCCAGCAGCATTGGACAGTCTAATAACTATGGCTACACCTTC. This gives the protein CASSIGQSNNYGYTF.

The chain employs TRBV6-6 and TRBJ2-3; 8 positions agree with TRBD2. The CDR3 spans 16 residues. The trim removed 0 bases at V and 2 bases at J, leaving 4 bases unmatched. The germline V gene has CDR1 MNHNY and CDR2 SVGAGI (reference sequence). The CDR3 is CASSYSKRGYTDTQYF. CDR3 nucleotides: TGTGCCAGCAGTTACTCGAAGCGGGGGTACACAGATACGCAGTATTTT.